This T cell receptor (beta chain) was profiled in a study of human T cells and chemical hapten exposure. Time point specified: patch test 1, 2 weeks after DPC sensitization. The treatment: therapeutic diphenylcyclopropenone sensitization with weekly scalp DPC. TCRdb used MiXCR to reprocess the RACE reads, holding one entry per CDR3 protein. The profile shows approximately 340,000 distinct CDR3 sequences, around 7% of them singletons. The junction had 6 bases not matched to a gene; V was cut back by 10 bases and J by 1 base. This CDR3 is 13 amino acids long. Germline CDR1 is SNHLY and CDR2 is FYNNEI. This clonotype was observed at least ten times.

The V and J genes are TRBV2 and TRBJ2-5; 7 positions agree with TRBD1. The source is a woman aged 18-30 years with alopecia areata. Some clones in this sample may be carry-over from other donors' samples. The sequencing used whole blood, collected in connection with sensitization to the hapten diphenylcyclopropenone (DPC). The CDR3 DNA is TGTGCCACCTCCGGGGACAGCCAAGAGACCCAGTACTTC. This gives the protein CATSGDSQETQYF.